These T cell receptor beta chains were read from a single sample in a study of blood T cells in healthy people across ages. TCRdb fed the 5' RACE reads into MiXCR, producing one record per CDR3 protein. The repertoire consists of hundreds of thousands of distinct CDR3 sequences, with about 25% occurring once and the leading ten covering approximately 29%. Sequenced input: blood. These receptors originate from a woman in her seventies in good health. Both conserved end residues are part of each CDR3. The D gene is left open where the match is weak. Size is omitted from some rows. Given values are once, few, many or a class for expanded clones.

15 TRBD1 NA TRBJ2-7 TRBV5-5 TGTGCCAGCAGCTTGAGGGGGCTTTTCTCTGATAGGCAGTACTTC CASSLRGLFSDRQYF
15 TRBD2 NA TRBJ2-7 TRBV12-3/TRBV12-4 TGTGCCAGCAGCCGTATGGTGGGAGGGCCTTACGAGCAGTACTTC CASSRMVGGPYEQYF
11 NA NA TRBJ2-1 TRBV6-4 TGTGCCAGCAGGAGTAACAATGAGCAGTTCTTC CASRSNNEQFF
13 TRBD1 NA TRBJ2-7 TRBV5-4 TGTGCCAGCAGCCAACGACAGGGATTCGAGCAGTACTTC CASSQRQGFEQYF
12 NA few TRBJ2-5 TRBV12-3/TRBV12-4 TGTGCCGGCCGGGGCCCTCAAGAGACCCAGTACTTC CAGRGPQETQYF
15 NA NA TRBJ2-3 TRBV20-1 TGCAGTGCTAGAGGGTTCAGGAGGGCCAGAGATACGCAGTATTTT CSARGFRRARDTQYF
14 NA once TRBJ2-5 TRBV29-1 TGCAGCGTTGGTTCTCAGGGTTCATGGGAGACCCAGTACTTC CSVGSQGSWETQYF
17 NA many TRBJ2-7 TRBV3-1 TGTGCCAGCAGCCAAGAAAGAGGCTACCCTCAGACCTACGAGCAGTACTTC CASSQERGYPQTYEQYF
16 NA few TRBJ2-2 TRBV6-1 TGTGCCAGCAGTGAAGCACCCCAGGGAAGGACCGGGGAGCTGTTTTTT CASSEAPQGRTGELFF
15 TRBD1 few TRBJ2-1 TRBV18 TGTGCCAGCTCACCTTCGACAGGGGGCTCGAATGAGCAGTTCTTC CASSPSTGGSNEQFF
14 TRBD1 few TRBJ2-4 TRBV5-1 TGCGCCAGCAGTTCCGGGACAGGGGCGTACATTCAGTACTTC CASSSGTGAYIQYF
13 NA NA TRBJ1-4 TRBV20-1 TGCAGTGCTAGTGAGGGCTGGAATGAAAAACTGTTTTTT CSASEGWNEKLFF
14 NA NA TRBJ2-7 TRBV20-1 TGCAGTGCTAGAGTACAGGATTACTCCTACGAGCAGTACTTC CSARVQDYSYEQYF
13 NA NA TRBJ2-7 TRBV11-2 TGTGCCAGCAGCAGAACTAACAGCTACGAGCAGTACTTC CASSRTNSYEQYF
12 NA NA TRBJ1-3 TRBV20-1 TGCAGTGCGCGGGATTTTGGAAACACCATATATTTT CSARDFGNTIYF
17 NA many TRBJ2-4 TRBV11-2 TGTGCCAGCAGCTTAGGGCGAGTGAGCGGAGCCAAAAACATTCAGTACTTC CASSLGRVSGAKNIQYF
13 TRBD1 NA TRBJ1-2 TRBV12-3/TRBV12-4 TGTGCCAGCAGTTCACAGGGGTTACCTGGCTACACCTTC CASSSQGLPGYTF
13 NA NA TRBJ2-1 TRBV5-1 TGCGCCAGCAGCTTGGTCCTACACAATGAGCAGTTCTTC CASSLVLHNEQFF
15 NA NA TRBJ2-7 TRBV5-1 TGCGCCAGCAGCCCTCTCGGATCTGTATCCTACGAGCAGTACTTC CASSPLGSVSYEQYF
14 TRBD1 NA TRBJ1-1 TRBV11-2 TGTGCCAGCAGCAGTCGACAGGGCAACACTGAAGCTTTCTTT CASSSRQGNTEAFF
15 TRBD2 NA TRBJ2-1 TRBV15 TGTGCCACCAGCGGTGGGACTAGCGGATACAATGAGCAGTTCTTC CATSGGTSGYNEQFF
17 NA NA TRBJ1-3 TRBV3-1 TGTGCCAGCAGCCATCGGGCAGGTTCCACATTTGGAAACACCATATATTTT CASSHRAGSTFGNTIYF
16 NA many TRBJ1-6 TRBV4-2 TGTGCCAGCAGCCAAGATCTGGTCAACGGAAATTCACCCCTCCACTTT CASSQDLVNGNSPLHF
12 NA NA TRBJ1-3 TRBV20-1 TGCAGTGCCAAGGACTTTGGAAACACCATATATTTT CSAKDFGNTIYF
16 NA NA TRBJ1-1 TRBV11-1 TGTGCCAGCAGCCCCCGGAGGGTGGGGGCGAGGACTGAAGCTTTCTTT CASSPRRVGARTEAFF
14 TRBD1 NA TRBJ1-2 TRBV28 TGTGCCAGCAGTCGATCCGGACAGGGCGAAGGCTACACCTTC CASSRSGQGEGYTF
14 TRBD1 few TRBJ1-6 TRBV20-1 TGCAGTGCCGCGACAGGGTTGGATAATTCACCCCTCCACTTT CSAATGLDNSPLHF
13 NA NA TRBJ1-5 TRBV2 TGTGCCAGCAGTGAATGGGTTGGCCAGCCCCAGCATTTT CASSEWVGQPQHF
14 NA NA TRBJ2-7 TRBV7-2 TGTGCCAGCAGCCTATCCTCGGGGCCCTGCGAGCAGTACTTC CASSLSSGPCEQYF
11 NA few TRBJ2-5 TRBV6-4 TGTGCCAGCAGTGAAACAGAGACCCAGTACTTC CASSETETQYF
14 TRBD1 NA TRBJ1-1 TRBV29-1 TGCAGCGCTCGGACAGGGGGCTACCACACTGAAGCTTTCTTT CSARTGGYHTEAFF
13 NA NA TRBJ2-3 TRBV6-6 TGTGCCAGCAGCTCACCCAGCGCAGATACGCAGTATTTT CASSSPSADTQYF
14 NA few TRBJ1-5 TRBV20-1 TGCAGTGCTCCTTTTGGGCCGGGGAATCAGCCCCAGCATTTT CSAPFGPGNQPQHF
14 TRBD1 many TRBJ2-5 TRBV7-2 TGTGCCAGCAGCCAACGACAGGGTTGGGAGACCCAGTACTTC CASSQRQGWETQYF
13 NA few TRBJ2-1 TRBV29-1 TGCAGCGCTCACACTATAGCTAACAATGAGCAGTTCTTC CSAHTIANNEQFF
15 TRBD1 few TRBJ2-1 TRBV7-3 TGTGCCAGCAGCTTAGGGACAGGGATCTACAATGAGCAGTTCTTC CASSLGTGIYNEQFF
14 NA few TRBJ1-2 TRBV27 TGTGCCAGCAGTTTAACGGCGTACGGGTCAGGCTACACCTTC CASSLTAYGSGYTF
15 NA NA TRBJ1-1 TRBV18 TGTGCCAGCTCACCACTAGGAGCCACGAACACTGAAGCTTTCTTT CASSPLGATNTEAFF
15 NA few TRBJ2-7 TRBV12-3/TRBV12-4 TGTGCCAGCAGTTCTGGGGGTTCCCACTTCTACGAGCAGTACTTC CASSSGGSHFYEQYF
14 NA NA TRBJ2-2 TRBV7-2 TGTGCCAGCAGCTTAGAGAGCATGACCAGTCCGCTGTTTTTT CASSLESMTSPLFF
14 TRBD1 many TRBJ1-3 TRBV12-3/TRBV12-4 TGTGCCAGCAGTCGACAGGGGACTGGAAACACCATATATTTT CASSRQGTGNTIYF
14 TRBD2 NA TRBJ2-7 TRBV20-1 TGCAGTGCTAGAGATGGCGGGAGGGATTACGAGCAGTACTTC CSARDGGRDYEQYF
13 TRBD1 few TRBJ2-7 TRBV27 TGTGCCAGCAGTTTTGGACAGGGGAGCGAGCAGTACTTC CASSFGQGSEQYF
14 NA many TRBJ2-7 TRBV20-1 TGCAGTGCTAGGGACTACCGGGGTTACTACGAGCAGTACTTC CSARDYRGYYEQYF
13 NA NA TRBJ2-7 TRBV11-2 TGTGCCAGCAGTTACAACGCAGGGGACGAGCAGTACTTC CASSYNAGDEQYF
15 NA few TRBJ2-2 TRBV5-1 TGCGCCAGCAGCCCCCGGGAAGCTCGCACCGGGGAGCTGTTTTTT CASSPREARTGELFF
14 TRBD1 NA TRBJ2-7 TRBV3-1 TGTGCCGGCAGACAGACAGGGGTCTCCCACGAGCAGTACTTC CAGRQTGVSHEQYF
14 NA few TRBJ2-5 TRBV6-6 TGTGCCAGCACCCACGGCCGGCTGGAGGAGACCCAGTACTTC CASTHGRLEETQYF
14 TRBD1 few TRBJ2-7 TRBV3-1 TGTGCCAGCAGCAACTTCGACAGGGTAGTCGAGCAGTACTTC CASSNFDRVVEQYF
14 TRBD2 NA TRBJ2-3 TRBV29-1 TGCAACGTTTCGAGGACTAGCGGCACAGATACGCAGTATTTT CNVSRTSGTDTQYF
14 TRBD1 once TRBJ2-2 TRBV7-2 TGTGCCAGCAGCTCCGGGACAGCCTGGGGGGAGCTGTTTTTT CASSSGTAWGELFF
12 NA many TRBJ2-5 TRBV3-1 TGTGCCAGCAGCCATCGGGTGGAGACCCAGTACTTC CASSHRVETQYF
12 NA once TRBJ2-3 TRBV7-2 TGTGCCAGCAGCTCTACGGGGGATACGCAGTATTTT CASSSTGDTQYF